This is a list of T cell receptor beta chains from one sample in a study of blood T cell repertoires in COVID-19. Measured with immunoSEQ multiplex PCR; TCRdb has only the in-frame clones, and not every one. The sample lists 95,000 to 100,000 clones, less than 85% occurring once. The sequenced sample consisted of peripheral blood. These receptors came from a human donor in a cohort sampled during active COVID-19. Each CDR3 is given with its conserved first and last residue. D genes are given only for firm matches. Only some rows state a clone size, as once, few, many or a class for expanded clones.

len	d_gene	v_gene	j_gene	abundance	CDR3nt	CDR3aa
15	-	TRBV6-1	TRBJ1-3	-	TGTGCCAGCAGTGATGGACAAATCTCTGGAAACACCATATATTTT	CASSDGQISGNTIYF
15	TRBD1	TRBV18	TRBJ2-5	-	TGTGCCAGCTCACCCGGGACAGGACATGTTGAGACCCAGTACTTC	CASSPGTGHVETQYF
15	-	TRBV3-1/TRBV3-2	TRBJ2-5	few	TGTGCCAGCAGCCCGGGGGATTTGTACCAAGAGACCCAGTACTTC	CASSPGDLYQETQYF
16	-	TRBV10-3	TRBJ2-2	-	TGTGCCATCAGTGAGTCCCGACAGAGCAACACCGGGGAGCTGTTTTTT	CAISESRQSNTGELFF
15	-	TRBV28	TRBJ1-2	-	TGTGCCAGCAGTTTATCCGGACAGTCCGGTGGCGGCTACACCTTC	CASSLSGQSGGGYTF
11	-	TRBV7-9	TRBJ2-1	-	TGTGCCAGCAGCCTGACAGTTAATCAGTTCTTC	CASSLTVNQFF
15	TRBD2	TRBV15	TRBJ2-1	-	TGTGCCACCAGCAGAGGTAGCGGCGGGGGTACTGAGCAGTTCTTC	CATSRGSGGGTEQFF
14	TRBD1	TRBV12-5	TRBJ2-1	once	TGTGCTAGTGTGACGGGACAGGGTTGGAATGAGCAGTTCTTC	CASVTGQGWNEQFF
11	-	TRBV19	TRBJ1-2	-	TGTGCCAGTAGTATCGGTTATGGCTACACCTTC	CASSIGYGYTF
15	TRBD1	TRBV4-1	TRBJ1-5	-	TGCGCCAGCAGCACCCAGACAGGGTACAATCAGCCCCAGCATTTT	CASSTQTGYNQPQHF
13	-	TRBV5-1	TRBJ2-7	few	TGCGCCAGCAGCCCGGACAGCCTACGCGAGCAGTACTTC	CASSPDSLREQYF
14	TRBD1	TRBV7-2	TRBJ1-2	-	TGTGCCAGCAGCCTAAGGAGACAGGGCGAGGGCTACACCTTC	CASSLRRQGEGYTF
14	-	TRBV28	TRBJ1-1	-	TGTGCCAGCAGTGGTCCAGGTCGAAAGACTGAAGCTTTCTTT	CASSGPGRKTEAFF
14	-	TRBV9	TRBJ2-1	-	TGTGCCAGCAGCGCGGGACACGGGTACAATGAGCAGTTCTTC	CASSAGHGYNEQFF
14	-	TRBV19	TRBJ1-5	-	TGTGCCAGTAGTATCTGGAGTACCAATCAGCCCCAGCATTTT	CASSIWSTNQPQHF
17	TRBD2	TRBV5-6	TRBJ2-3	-	TGTGCCAGCAGCTTGGTTCTAGCGGGAATTAGCACAGATACGCAGTATTTT	CASSLVLAGISTDTQYF
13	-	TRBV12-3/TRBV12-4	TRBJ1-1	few	TGTGCCAGCAGTCTTCAGGCGAACACTGAAGCTTTCTTT	CASSLQANTEAFF
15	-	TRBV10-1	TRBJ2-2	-	TGCGCCAGCAGTGATACTGGGGGCGATACCGGGGAGCTGTTTTTT	CASSDTGGDTGELFF
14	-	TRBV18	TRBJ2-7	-	TGTGCCAGCTCACCACCTAGCGGCGCCTACGAGCAGTACTTC	CASSPPSGAYEQYF
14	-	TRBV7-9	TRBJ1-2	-	TGTGCCAGCAGCTCTACAGGCGTATACTATGGCTACACCTTC	CASSSTGVYYGYTF
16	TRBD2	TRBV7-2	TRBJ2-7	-	TGTGCCAGCAGCTCATCCGGGACTACTAACTCCTACGAGCAGTACTTC	CASSSSGTTNSYEQYF
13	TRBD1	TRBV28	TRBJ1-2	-	TGTGCCAGCAGTTCGACAGGGGCCTATGGCTACACCTTC	CASSSTGAYGYTF
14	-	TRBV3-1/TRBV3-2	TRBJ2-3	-	TGTGCCAGCAGCCAAGATCTTAGCATCGATACGCAGTATTTT	CASSQDLSIDTQYF
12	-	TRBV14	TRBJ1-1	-	TGTGCCAGCAGCCAATCATCCAGGGGCGCTTTCTTT	CASSQSSRGAFF
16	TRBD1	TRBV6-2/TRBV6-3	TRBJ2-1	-	TGTGCCAGCAGTTCCCCGACAGGGGGGTCCTACAATGAGCAGTTCTTC	CASSSPTGGSYNEQFF
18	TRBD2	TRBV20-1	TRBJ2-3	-	TGCAGTGCTAGTGGACAACTAGCGGGGGGTGGAAAAACAGATACGCAGTATTTT	CSASGQLAGGGKTDTQYF
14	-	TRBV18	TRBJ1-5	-	TGTGCCAGCTCACGAACAGGAGCGGGCCAGCCCCAGCATTTT	CASSRTGAGQPQHF
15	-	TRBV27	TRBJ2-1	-	TGTGCCAGCAGTTTAAAGCGGCGGATCTACAATGAGCAGTTCTTC	CASSLKRRIYNEQFF
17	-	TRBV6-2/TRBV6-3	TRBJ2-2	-	TGTGCCAGCAGCTGGGGAGTGAGTGGGCTGAACACCGGGGAGCTGTTTTTT	CASSWGVSGLNTGELFF
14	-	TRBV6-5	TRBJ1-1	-	TGTGCCAGCAGGTGGGTCGAGGAGAACACTGAAGCTTTCTTT	CASRWVEENTEAFF
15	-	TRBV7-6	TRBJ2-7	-	TGTGCCAGCAGCTCAACCCACACAGGGCGCGACGAGCAGTACTTC	CASSSTHTGRDEQYF
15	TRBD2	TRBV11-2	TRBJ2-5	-	TGTGCCAGCAGCTTAGGAGATATGGGGGGGGAGACCCAGTACTTC	CASSLGDMGGETQYF
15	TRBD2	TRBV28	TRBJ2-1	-	TGTGCCAGCAGACGTAGCGGGAGCCCGTCGGATGAGCAGTTCTTC	CASRRSGSPSDEQFF
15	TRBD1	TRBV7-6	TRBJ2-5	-	TGTGCCAGCAGCTCACAGGGGGCGGGTAAAGAGACCCAGTACTTC	CASSSQGAGKETQYF
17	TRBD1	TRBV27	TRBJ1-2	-	TGTGCCAGCAGGGCCGACAGGGGGGTGGGGAGGAACTATGGCTACACCTTC	CASRADRGVGRNYGYTF
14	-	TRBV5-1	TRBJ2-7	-	TGCGCCAGCAGCTTGCCTCAGAATCAGGGCGAGCAGTACTTC	CASSLPQNQGEQYF
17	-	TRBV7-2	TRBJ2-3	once	TGTGCCATCACACCAACGGGTACGCACTCTAGCACAGATACGCAGTATTTT	CAITPTGTHSSTDTQYF
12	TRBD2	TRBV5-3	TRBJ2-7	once	TGTGCCAGAAGCCGCGGGGGCTACGAGCAGTACTTC	CARSRGGYEQYF
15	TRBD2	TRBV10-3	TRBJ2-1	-	TGTGCCATCGGACTAGCGATACAAGGGGGCAATGAGCAGTTCTTC	CAIGLAIQGGNEQFF
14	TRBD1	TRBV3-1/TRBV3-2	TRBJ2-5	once	TGTGCCAGCAGCCCAGGGACAGGTCAAGAGACCCAGTACTTC	CASSPGTGQETQYF
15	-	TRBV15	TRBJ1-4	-	TGTGCCACCAGCAGGACACTCGCGCCTAATGAAAAACTGTTTTTT	CATSRTLAPNEKLFF
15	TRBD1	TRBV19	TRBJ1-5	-	TGTGCCAGTAAAGCGGGACAGGGTTCTTTTCAGCCCCAGCATTTT	CASKAGQGSFQPQHF
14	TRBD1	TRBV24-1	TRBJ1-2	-	TGTGCCACCAGTGATTCCGGGACAGGGTATGGCTACACCTTC	CATSDSGTGYGYTF
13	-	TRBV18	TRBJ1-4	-	TGTGCCAGCTCATCAGGGCTTCCTGAGGAACTGTTTTTT	CASSSGLPEELFF
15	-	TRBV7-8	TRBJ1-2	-	TGTGCCAGTAGAGAGGACAGACATCTTAACTATGGCTACACCTTC	CASREDRHLNYGYTF
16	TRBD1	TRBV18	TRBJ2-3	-	TGTGCCAGCTCACCATTAGGGACAGGGGGCACAGATACGCAGTATTTT	CASSPLGTGGTDTQYF